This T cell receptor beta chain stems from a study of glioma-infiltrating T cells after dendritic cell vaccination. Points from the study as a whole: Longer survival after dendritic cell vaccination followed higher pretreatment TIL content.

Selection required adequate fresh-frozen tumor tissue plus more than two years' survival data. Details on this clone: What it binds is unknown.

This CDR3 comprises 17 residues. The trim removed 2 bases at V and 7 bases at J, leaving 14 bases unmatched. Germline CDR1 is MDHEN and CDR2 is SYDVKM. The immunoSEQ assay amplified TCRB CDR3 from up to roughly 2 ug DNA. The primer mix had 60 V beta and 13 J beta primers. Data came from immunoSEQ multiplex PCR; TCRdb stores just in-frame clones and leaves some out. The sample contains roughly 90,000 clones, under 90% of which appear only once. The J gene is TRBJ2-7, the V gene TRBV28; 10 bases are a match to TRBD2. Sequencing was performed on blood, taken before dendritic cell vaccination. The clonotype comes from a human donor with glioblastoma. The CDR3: CASSLVPSGSLSKEQYF. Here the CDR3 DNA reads TGTGCCAGCAGTTTAGTGCCTAGCGGGAGCTTGAGTAAGGAGCAGTACTTC.